This TCR beta chain was obtained from a study of HIV-infected patients and healthy controls. Study context: After three months of therapy, CD4 counts rose modestly but significantly in about 85% of the 16 patients.

Alpha and beta constant-region primers primed reverse transcription of about 470 ng RNA. Separate chain-specific third strand synthesis with multiplexing indices produced the alpha and beta libraries. TCRdb re-called the 5' RACE reads with MiXCR, one entry per CDR3 protein. The table has some 12,000 distinct CDR3 sequences, about 10% seen once. All unsorted peripheral T cells were captured because whole blood was used without fractionation. Peripheral blood, roughly 2.4 ml, was drawn for RNA extraction. As regards this clonotype: The antigen remains undetermined.

The germline CDR1 and CDR2 sequences are LGHDT and YNNKEL (reference sequence). The V and J ends lost 4 bases and 3 bases, in that order; junction bases with no gene match: 5. The CDR3 has 14 residues. Study-wide results and limits: No HLA typing of donors was done in this study.

This sample comprised blood, obtained before antiretroviral therapy. The chain has TRBV3-1 and TRBJ1-1, with TRBD1 matching 7 bases. This receptor was taken from an adult with HIV infection. The donor label of this sample is uncertain. CDR3 protein: CASSRNRGDTEAFF. CDR3 nucleotides: TGTGCCAGCAGCCGTAACAGGGGAGACACTGAAGCTTTCTTT.